Listed here are 26 T cell receptor beta chains from one sample, sequenced in a study of cytomegalovirus exposure and HLA in healthy donors. 60 Vbeta and 13 Jbeta primers were used in PCR. Sequencing was performed with immunoSEQ multiplex PCR; in TCRdb, only in-frame clones are kept and a portion is missing. The repertoire holds over 80,000 clones, with 75% to 80% as singletons. The sequencing input was PBMCs. The receptors originated from a female donor in good health and CMV-seronegative.

The chain links TRBV29-1 to TRBJ2-7, with 11 bases lining up with TRBD2. This CDR3 has 13 amino acids. J gave up 4 bases and V 4 bases, and 3 bases lay outside the gene matches. From germline, CDR1 is SQVTM and CDR2 ANQGSEA. CDR3 protein: CSVVAGGGYEQYF. For the CDR3, the DNA is TGCAGCGTTGTAGCGGGAGGGGGGTACGAGCAGTACTTC.

The rearrangement links TRBV19 to TRBJ1-1; a possible D gene is TRBD1 (6 bases). This CDR3 is 16 amino acids long. Germline loops: CDR1 LNHDA, CDR2 SQIVND (reference sequence). Between the trimmed V and J ends, which lost 6 bases and 1 base, there was a span of 18 bases. CDR3 loop: CASSPITGRGNTEAFF. The CDR3 bases are TGTGCCAGTAGCCCAATTACAGGGCGAGGGAACACTGAAGCTTTCTTT.

This chain links TRBV2 with TRBJ1-1; tentatively, D is TRBD1 (5 bases). The V gene lost 2 bases and the J gene lost 1 base, with 11 bases spanning the gap. The germline gives CDR1 SNHLY, CDR2 FYNNEI. This CDR3 contains 15 residues. The CDR3: CASSESFRENTEAFF. CDR3 in DNA: TGTGCCAGCAGTGAATCGTTCAGGGAGAACACTGAAGCTTTCTTT.

The rearrangement uses TRBV4-1 and TRBJ1-1, with 10 bases matching TRBD1. After removal of 1 base from V and 4 bases from J, the junction contained 6 bases not matched to a gene. This CDR3 has 16 amino acids. Germline V gene sequence: CDR1 MGHRA, CDR2 YSYEKL. CDR3 loop: CASSQGTGGGSTEAFF. CDR3 nucleotides: TGCGCCAGCAGCCAAGGGACAGGGGGGGGCTCCACTGAAGCTTTCTTT.

The chain couples TRBV5-1 to TRBJ2-5; 9 bases align to TRBD2. V shed 3 bases and J 1 base; nucleotides not matched to a gene: 4. CDR1 and CDR2 (germline): SGHRS, YFSETQ. This CDR3 spans 15 amino acids. The CDR3 reads CASSSLAGIQETQYF. The CDR3 nucleotides read TGCGCCAGCAGCTCCCTAGCGGGGATCCAAGAGACCCAGTACTTC.

V usage is TRBV11-3 and J usage is TRBJ2-1; 7 bases are a match to TRBD2. V lost 3 bases to trimming and J lost 13 bases; unmatched junction nucleotides: 6. This CDR3 has 12 residues. Germline-derived CDR1 and CDR2 are SGHNT and YENEEA. The CDR3: CASSLFAGVQFF. The CDR3 DNA follows: TGTGCCAGCAGCTTGTTCGCGGGGGTTCAGTTCTTC.

The sample holds a few counts of this clone. This sequence joins TRBV5-1 and TRBJ2-6; D may be TRBD1 (5 bases). CDR1 and CDR2 from the germline V gene are SGHRS and YFSETQ. CDR3 length: 15 residues. Trimming left V 4 bases short and J 1 base short, with 9 bases between. CDR3 loop: CASSNQGSGANVLTF. The CDR3 DNA reads as TGCGCCAGCAGCAATCAGGGATCTGGGGCCAACGTCCTGACTTTC. The entire variable domain, with the rest obtained from reference TRBV5-1 and TRBJ2-6, is as follows: KAGVTQTPRYLIKTRGQQVTLSCSPISGHRSVSWYQQTPGQGLQFLFEYFSETQRNKGNFPGRFSGRQFSNSRSEMNVSTLELGDSALYLCASSNQGSGANVLTFGAGSRLTVL.

The V and J genes are TRBV6-5 and TRBJ2-7; 7 nucleotides match TRBD1. Germline CDR1 and CDR2: MNHEY and SVGAGI. V was pared by 10 bases and J by 6 bases, with 9 bases of the junction left unmatched. The CDR3 has 12 residues. CDR3 nucleotide sequence: TGTGCCACCAAGGGACAGTCGGGCGAGCAGTACTTC. It is translated as CATKGQSGEQYF.

CDR3 sequence reads: CSVETPGQPYGYTF. The CDR3 DNA reads as TGCAGCGTGGAGACTCCGGGACAGCCCTATGGCTACACCTTC. The chain employs TRBV29-1 and TRBJ1-2; 7 bases agree with TRBD1. The CDR3 covers 14 residues. CDR1 SQVTM and CDR2 ANQGSEA come from the germline V gene. After removal of 6 bases from V and 4 bases from J, the junction contained 11 bases not matched to a gene.

This CDR3 reads CASGPDLGAWTGKETQYF. The CDR3 DNA reads TGTGCCAGCGGCCCGGACCTTGGGGCGTGGACAGGGAAAGAGACCCAGTACTTC. The gene calls are TRBV25-1 and TRBJ2-5; 8 bases match TRBD1. The CDR3 has 18 amino acids. Germline loops: CDR1 MGHDK, CDR2 SYGVNS. After removal of 8 bases from V and 3 bases from J, the junction contained 20 bases not matched to a gene.

CDR3 DNA sequence: TGTGCCAGCAGAAGCGGGGGGCCCCCCCGAGATACGCAGTATTTT. Encoded protein: CASRSGGPPRDTQYF. V is TRBV27 and J is TRBJ2-3; 9 bases are shared with TRBD2. V lost 6 bases to trimming and J lost 5 bases; unmatched junction nucleotides: 9. Germline loops: CDR1 MNHEY, CDR2 SMNVEV (reference sequence). This CDR3 has 15 amino acids.

The chain couples TRBV2 to TRBJ1-1, with no clear D. This CDR3 has 12 residues. Germline V gene data show CDR1 as SNHLY and CDR2 as FYNNEI. The ends were cut back, 4 bases at V and 5 bases at J, with 8 bases in the middle. The chain's CDR3 is CASSGIVTEAFF. The CDR3 bases are TGTGCCAGCAGTGGAATAGTGACTGAAGCTTTCTTT.

This rearrangement joins TRBV29-1 to TRBJ2-7; 8 bases are a match to TRBD2. V gave up 0 bases and J gave up 2 bases; unmatched junction bases: 6. From germline, CDR1 is SQVTM and CDR2 ANQGSEA. CDR3 length: 15 residues. The CDR3 region has the DNA TGCAGCGTTGAAGACGCAACGGGAGGGCCCTACGAGCAGTACTTC. Its translation: CSVEDATGGPYEQYF.

In DNA, the CDR3 is TGTGCCAGCAGTGAGGGGGCGCATGGCTACACCTTC. It codes for CASSEGAHGYTF. The chain recombines TRBV2 with TRBJ1-2, with D perhaps matching TRBD1 (6 bases). The CDR3 runs to 12 residues. Germline loops: CDR1 SNHLY, CDR2 FYNNEI. The ends were cut back, 3 bases at V and 6 bases at J, with 8 bases in the middle.

V and J are TRBV29-1 and TRBJ2-7; 11 bases match TRBD2. Germline V lookup: CDR1 SQVTM, CDR2 ANQGSEA. V trimming: 6 bases; J trimming: 6 bases; junction bases outside the gene matches: 1. The CDR3 spans 11 residues. The CDR3 region is CSVLAGVEQYF. CDR3 nucleotide sequence: TGCAGCGTACTAGCGGGAGTCGAGCAGTACTTC.

This clone was seen just once. This chain links TRBV7-2 with TRBJ1-2; the D gene is possibly TRBD1 (5 bases). Germline-derived CDR1 and CDR2 are SGHTA and FQGNSA. The V end lost 5 bases, the J end lost 4 bases, and 20 bases lay between the germline ends. CDR3 length: 16 residues. The CDR3 nucleotides are TGTGCCAGCAGCCCCAGGCGGGGGGTTCAGGGCTATGGCTACACCTTC. As protein: CASSPRRGVQGYGYTF.

The chain uses TRBV5-1 and TRBJ2-1, with 8 bases aligning to TRBD2. Germline V CDR1 and CDR2: SGHRS, YFSETQ. Trimming removed 4 bases from V and 4 bases from J; junction bases left unmatched: 10. CDR3 size: 16 residues. The CDR3 nucleotides read TGCGCCAGCAGCAGTTTGGCGGGGGGATTTTACAATGAGCAGTTCTTC. It encodes CASSSLAGGFYNEQFF.

The genes are TRBV10-3 and TRBJ1-1, with D possibly TRBD1 on 6 matching bases. The CDR3 is 13 amino acids. The V end was cut by 7 bases, the J end by 3 bases, with 12 bases between. The V gene's germline CDR1 is ENHRY and CDR2 SYGVKD. CDR3 amino acids: CAITTQGDTEAFF. The CDR3 DNA follows: TGTGCCATCACCACACAGGGTGACACTGAAGCTTTCTTT.

The chain joins TRBV28 to TRBJ2-1; 7 bases are a match to TRBD2. The length of the CDR3 is 14 residues. Germline V gene lookup returns CDR1 MDHEN and CDR2 SYDVKM. Germline trimming cut 3 bases from V and 10 bases from J; bases unmatched to any gene: 9. The CDR3 DNA is TGTGCCAGCAGTTTTGTGGGGGGGATCTACGAGCAGTTCTTC. This gives the protein CASSFVGGIYEQFF.

This chain connects TRBV6-5 to TRBJ2-3; TRBD2 aligns across 10 bases. Germline assignment: CDR1 MNHEY and CDR2 SVGAGI. The CDR3 length is 15 residues. Trimming took 0 bases from V and 7 from J; bases not matched to a gene: 4. The CDR3 coding sequence is TGTGCCAGCAGTTACTCGATAGCGGGGGGTAATACGCAGTATTTT. It translates to CASSYSIAGGNTQYF.

This clone was seen a handful of times. The chain carries TRBV5-1 and TRBJ2-6; the match to TRBD2 covers 7 bases. V gave up 3 bases and J gave up 4 bases; unmatched junction bases: 4. The CDR3 has 15 amino acids. In germline, CDR1 is SGHRS, CDR2 YFSETQ. The CDR3 sequence: CASSWGGTGANVLTF. CDR3 in DNA: TGCGCCAGCAGCTGGGGAGGGACCGGGGCCAACGTCCTGACTTTC. Full variable domain (remainder filled in from reference TRBV5-1 and TRBJ2-6): KAGVTQTPRYLIKTRGQQVTLSCSPISGHRSVSWYQQTPGQGLQFLFEYFSETQRNKGNFPGRFSGRQFSNSRSEMNVSTLELGDSALYLCASSWGGTGANVLTFGAGSRLTVL.

This clone came up a few times. The chain carries TRBV5-6 and TRBJ2-7, with D tentatively TRBD2 (5 bases). The germline V gene has CDR1 SGHDT and CDR2 YYEEEE. The V end lost 0 bases, the J end lost 1 base, and 5 bases lay between the germline ends. The CDR3 has 13 amino acids. CDR3 in DNA: TGTGCCAGCAGCTTGGAGCGGTCCTACGAGCAGTACTTC. Residues: CASSLERSYEQYF.

This sequence joins TRBV28 and TRBJ2-7, with 7 bases matching TRBD1. Trimming took 9 bases from V and 2 from J; bases not matched to a gene: 10. CDR3 length equals 14 residues. CDR1 MDHEN and CDR2 SYDVKM come from the germline V gene. CDR3 amino acids: CASYRGKTAYEQYF. CDR3 DNA sequence: TGTGCCAGTTACAGGGGAAAGACCGCCTACGAGCAGTACTTC. Filled out from reference TRBV28 and TRBJ2-7, the complete variable domain reads DVKVTQSSRYLVKRTGEKVFLECVQDMDHENMFWYRQDPGLGLRLIYFSYDVKMKEKGDIPEGYSVSREKKERFSLILESASTNQTSMYLCASYRGKTAYEQYFGPGTRLTVT.

This sequence joins TRBV29-1 and TRBJ2-1, with 8 positions matching TRBD2. Trimming cost V 7 bases and J 3 bases; bases outside gene matches: 8. CDR3 length: 14 amino acids. In germline, CDR1 is SQVTM, CDR2 ANQGSEA. The CDR3, as DNA: TGCAGCGGCTCACCGGGAGGGTACTACAATGAGCAGTTCTTC. Translated, it gives CSGSPGGYYNEQFF.

The chain is built from TRBV7-9 and TRBJ2-7; a weak D match, TRBD1 (6 bases). Trimming took off 5 bases at V and 5 bases at J, with 22 bases between the two ends. Germline V gives CDR1 SEHNR, CDR2 FQNEAQ (reference sequence). CDR3 length: 16 amino acids. CDR3: CASSGGPGTGPDEQYF. Here the CDR3 DNA reads TGTGCCAGCAGCGGTGGGCCCGGAACAGGGCCTGACGAGCAGTACTTC.

The gene calls are TRBV7-9 and TRBJ1-2; TRBD1 agrees at 9 bases. From germline, CDR1 is SEHNR and CDR2 FQNEAQ (reference sequence). V was clipped by 5 bases and J by 4 bases; unmatched bases: 14. This CDR3 comprises 17 residues. For the CDR3, the DNA is TGTGCCAGCAGCGAAACCGGGACAGGGCCTAATCTCTATGGCTACACCTTC. Translated: CASSETGTGPNLYGYTF.